This is a list of T cell receptor beta chains from one sample in a study of blood T cell repertoires in COVID-19. Repertoires were generated with immunoSEQ multiplex PCR, while TCRdb's copy carries only in-frame clones and drops some. Among fewer than 300,000 clones listed, approximately 90% were seen once. Sequenced input: PBMCs or T cells enriched from blood (not recorded which). The receptor set was obtained from a middle-aged man who had recovered from COVID-19. Both conserved end residues are part of each CDR3. The D gene is left open where the match is weak. The size entry is marked missing in some rows and otherwise reads once, few, many or a size class.

clone size	J gene	V gene	D gene	CDR3 DNA	CDR3 protein
.	TRBJ2-5	TRBV27	.	TGTGCCAGCAGTTCACCCTTACGGGGTCAAGAGACCCAGTACTTC	CASSSPLRGQETQYF
once	TRBJ1-5	TRBV5-1	.	TGCGCCAGCAGCTTGGGAACGGCGGGGGGACAGCCCCAGCATTTT	CASSLGTAGGQPQHF
few	TRBJ2-3	TRBV27	TRBD1	TGTGCCAGCAGTTTGACAGGGGGCATCGGAGATACGCAGTATTTT	CASSLTGGIGDTQYF
.	TRBJ1-3	TRBV6-2/TRBV6-3	.	TGTGCCAGCAGTTGGGCCCTCTCTGGAAACACCATATATTTT	CASSWALSGNTIYF
.	TRBJ2-7	TRBV4-3	TRBD2	TGCGCCAGCAGCCAAGAATGGCTAGCGGGACTCGAGCAGTACTTC	CASSQEWLAGLEQYF
.	TRBJ2-1	TRBV7-2	.	TGTGCCTCCTCATTCCACTATGAGCAGTTCTTC	CASSFHYEQFF
.	TRBJ1-1	TRBV5-1	TRBD1	TGCGCCAGCAGCTCTACGACAGGGGAGGCTGAAGCTTTCTTT	CASSSTTGEAEAFF
few	TRBJ2-2	TRBV6-1	TRBD1	TGTGCCAGCAGTGAAAGAAAGGGGGCCGTCACCGGGGAGCTGTTTTTT	CASSERKGAVTGELFF
.	TRBJ2-7	TRBV21-1	.	TGTGCCAGCAGCAACCCCAGGGTAACCTACGAGCAGTACTTC	CASSNPRVTYEQYF
.	TRBJ2-2	TRBV11-2	TRBD2	TGTGCCAGCAGCCGGCGGGGGGGGAACACCGGGGAGCTGTTTTTT	CASSRRGGNTGELFF
few	TRBJ2-7	TRBV4-2	TRBD1	TGTGCCAGCAGCCAAGATTCGGCACAGGGGAACACCTACGAGCAGTACTTC	CASSQDSAQGNTYEQYF
.	TRBJ1-2	TRBV29-1	TRBD1	TGCAGCGTTACAAAACCCAGGGGGCTAAGCTATGGCTACACCTTC	CSVTKPRGLSYGYTF
.	TRBJ2-7	TRBV6-5	.	TGTGCCAGCAGCCGTGATGGAGCCTCCTACGAGCAGTACTTC	CASSRDGASYEQYF
.	TRBJ2-5	TRBV27	.	TGTGCCAGCAGTACCCGGAGGTGGGAGACCCAGTACTTC	CASSTRRWETQYF
once	TRBJ2-6	TRBV5-1	.	TGCGCCAGCAGCTCCAGGTTTCTGAGCTCTGGGGCCAACGTCCTGACTTTC	CASSSRFLSSGANVLTF
.	TRBJ1-2	TRBV15	TRBD1	TGTGCCACCTCGTGGAGACAGGGGGTGAACTATGGCTACACCTTC	CATSWRQGVNYGYTF